Listed below are T cell receptor beta chains from one sample, sequenced in a study of glioma-infiltrating T cells. Via MiXCR, TCRdb re-called the multiplex PCR reads, giving one row per CDR3 protein. The data hold approximately 120,000 distinct CDR3 sequences, with under 30% observed a single time. Sequencing was carried out using glioma tissue, nonneoplastic brain tissue, or PBMCs (not recorded which). Receptor source: a human donor with low-grade glioma or glioblastoma, undergoing nonglioma brain surgery, or in good health (not recorded which). Each CDR3 is given with its conserved first and last residue. A D gene is named only where the DNA matches it firmly. Size is omitted from some rows. Given values are once, few, many or a class for expanded clones.

clone_size d_call cdr3_length j_call v_call cdr3_nt cdr3_aa
many . 15 TRBJ1-1 TRBV7-2 TGTGCCAGCAGCTTAGATGGGGCCCGGAACACTGAAGCTTTCTTT CASSLDGARNTEAFF
many TRBD1 14 TRBJ2-5 TRBV6-1 TGTGCCAGCAGTCGGACAGGCTCCGCGGAGACCCAGTACTTC CASSRTGSAETQYF
. . 13 TRBJ1-1 TRBV30 TGTGCCTGGATTGGGAGGGATGGCACTGAAGCTTTCTTT CAWIGRDGTEAFF
many . 14 TRBJ2-7 TRBV6-1 TGTGCCAGCACCCACCACGACAGACCCTACGAGCAGTACTTC CASTHHDRPYEQYF
. . 17 TRBJ1-1 TRBV20-1 TGCAGTTCTAAAGATGTGCCCCCCGGTCCCGGGAAAACTGAAGCTTTCTTT CSSKDVPPGPGKTEAFF
few . 15 TRBJ2-2 TRBV19 TGTGCCAGTAGCTACGGCCCGATTCCCACCGGGGAGCTGTTTTTT CASSYGPIPTGELFF
. . 15 TRBJ1-2 TRBV12-3/TRBV12-4 TGTGCCAGCAGTCGACACATTTACTCTAACTATGGCTACACCTTC CASSRHIYSNYGYTF
many TRBD2 14 TRBJ2-3 TRBV10-3 TGTGCCATCGAGCTAGCGGAAAACACAGATACGCAGTATTTT CAIELAENTDTQYF
few TRBD2 17 TRBJ2-3 TRBV7-9 TGTGCCAGCAGCTTAGTACTGGGGACTAGCGGCACAGATACGCAGTATTTT CASSLVLGTSGTDTQYF
. . 19 TRBJ1-5 TRBV6-5 TGTGCCAGCAGTTACCGCGACCCAAATACCTTAGGGCGCAATCAGCCACAGCATTTT CASSYRDPNTLGRNQPQHF
. TRBD1 17 TRBJ1-1 TRBV29-1 TGCAGCGTTGAAACAAAAGACAGGGGGAACCTGAGGACTGAAGCTTTCTTT CSVETKDRGNLRTEAFF
many . 13 TRBJ2-5 TRBV7-2 TGTGCCAGCAGCTTAAGCCTGGGGGAGACCCAGTACTTC CASSLSLGETQYF
many . 15 TRBJ1-1 TRBV15 TGTGCCACCAGCTTTTTGGGGGGACAAAGCACTGAAGCTTTCTTT CATSFLGGQSTEAFF
many TRBD2 11 TRBJ2-5 TRBV29-1 TGCAGCGTACCGGGGGGGGAGACCCAGTACTTC CSVPGGETQYF
many TRBD2 15 TRBJ2-1 TRBV19 TGTGCCAGTAGTCCTGGACTAGCGGGACACAATGAGCAGTTCTTC CASSPGLAGHNEQFF
. . 14 TRBJ2-1 TRBV27 TGTGCCAGCAGTTTTGGGACCAGCTCCTATGAGCAGTTCTTC CASSFGTSSYEQFF
few . 15 TRBJ2-3 TRBV3-1 TGTGCCAGCAGCAAACCGGGACCCTGCACAGATACGCAGTATTTT CASSKPGPCTDTQYF
. . 13 TRBJ2-1 TRBV3-1 TGTGCCAGCAACACCCCCCCCGGGTATGAGCAGTTCTTC CASNTPPGYEQFF
many . 13 TRBJ1-5 TRBV4-1 TGCGCCAGCAGCCAAGGAATAGCTCAGCCCCAGCATTTT CASSQGIAQPQHF
many . 13 TRBJ2-7 TRBV6-1 TGTGCCAGCAACCGGGACAACCCCTACGAGCAGTACTTC CASNRDNPYEQYF
many . 19 TRBJ1-1 TRBV6-2/TRBV6-3 TGTGCCAGCAGTCCGAATCCGGGACATCTAGTCAGAGGGAGCACTGAAGCTTTCTTT CASSPNPGHLVRGSTEAFF
. . 14 TRBJ2-6 TRBV7-2 TGTGCCAGCAGCCTGTCTTCGGGGGCCAACGTCCTGACTTTC CASSLSSGANVLTF
. . 15 TRBJ2-1 TRBV20-1 TGCAGTGCTAGAGCCTGGGGGGAGGCCTACAATGAGCAGTTCTTC CSARAWGEAYNEQFF
. TRBD2 13 TRBJ2-7 TRBV12-3/TRBV12-4 TGTGCCAGCAGCCCGGGACTAGCGAGCGAGCAGTACTTC CASSPGLASEQYF
many TRBD1 12 TRBJ2-2 TRBV7-2 TGTGCCAGCAGCCGGGACAGGGCAGAACTGTTTTTT CASSRDRAELFF
many . 15 TRBJ1-1 TRBV19 TGTGCCAGTACCCGGTGGGCAAGTACCTACACTGAAGCTTTCTTT CASTRWASTYTEAFF
few . 13 TRBJ1-1 TRBV5-4 TGTGCCAGCAGCTTGGCCGGACAGAGTGAAGCTTTCTTT CASSLAGQSEAFF
many TRBD1 13 TRBJ1-5 TRBV19 TGTGCCACCGAGGGACAGTTCAATCAGCCCCAGCATTTT CATEGQFNQPQHF
many . 13 TRBJ1-5 TRBV6-4 TGTGCCAGCAGCAGAGACGGCAATCAGCCCCAGCATTTT CASSRDGNQPQHF
few TRBD1 19 TRBJ2-7 TRBV2 TGTGCCAGTTTTAGGGACTTCCGGACGACAGGGGCCGATGGGGACGAGCAGTACTTC CASFRDFRTTGADGDEQYF
. . 15 TRBJ2-3 TRBV18 TGTGCCAGCTCACCACCCTCTCCGAACACAGATACGCAGTATTTT CASSPPSPNTDTQYF
few . 11 TRBJ2-1 TRBV11-2 TGTGCCAGCAGCTCTCTGGGCTCGCAGTTCTTC CASSSLGSQFF
many . 13 TRBJ1-1 TRBV9 TGTGCCAGCAGCATAGGACGGAACACTGAAGCTTTCTTT CASSIGRNTEAFF
once TRBD1 15 TRBJ2-7 TRBV20-1 TGCAGTGCTAGGGAGGGACAGGGGATATCCTACGAGCAGTACTTC CSAREGQGISYEQYF
many TRBD2 15 TRBJ2-7 TRBV2 TGTGCCAGCCGACCTGCCGGGCTAGCGGACTACGAGCAGTACTTC CASRPAGLADYEQYF
many TRBD2 17 TRBJ2-1 TRBV20-1 TGCAGTGCTAGAGGACTAGCGGGAGCGCCCTCCTACAATGAGCAGTTCTTC CSARGLAGAPSYNEQFF
many . 14 TRBJ2-3 TRBV7-2 TGTGCCAGCAGCTCCACAGGGACCACAGATACGCAGTATTTT CASSSTGTTDTQYF
few . 15 TRBJ1-1 TRBV5-4 TGTGCCAGCAGCCAAAGGGTGGGAGGGAACACTGAAGCTTTCTTT CASSQRVGGNTEAFF
many . 16 TRBJ2-7 TRBV28 TGTGCCAGCAGTCCCCTCCCCGGGGGCACCATATACGAGCAGTACTTC CASSPLPGGTIYEQYF
. TRBD2 13 TRBJ2-5 TRBV20-1 TGCAGTGCTGTGAGCGGGGCACAAGAGACCCAGTACTTC CSAVSGAQETQYF
. . 16 TRBJ2-2 TRBV19 TGTGCCAGTAGTATCTCCGACAGCTGGAACACCGGGGAGCTGTTTTTT CASSISDSWNTGELFF
many TRBD1 15 TRBJ2-7 TRBV4-3 TGCGCCAGCAGCCACGACAGGGGGCTTCGGAACGAGCAGTACTTC CASSHDRGLRNEQYF
. TRBD1 12 TRBJ2-7 TRBV18 TGTGCCAGCTCACAGGGGGCGGACGAGCAGTACTTC CASSQGADEQYF
many . 13 TRBJ2-3 TRBV20-1 TGCAGTGCTAGGGATCTAGGGACAGATACGCAGTATTTT CSARDLGTDTQYF
many . 13 TRBJ2-7 TRBV27 TGTGCCAGCAGTTTAAAAGGCAGCTACGAGCAGTACTTC CASSLKGSYEQYF
many . 16 TRBJ1-5 TRBV28 TGTGCCAGCAGTTCATTTGGGACAAAAGGGGGACAGCCCCAGCATTTT CASSSFGTKGGQPQHF
. TRBD1 15 TRBJ1-1 TRBV4-1 TGCGCCAGCAGCCAAGATCTGACAGGGAATACTGAAGCTTTCTTT CASSQDLTGNTEAFF
medium-sized . 14 TRBJ1-5 TRBV10-2 TGCGCCAGCAGCGTCGGACAGCACAATCAGCCCCAGCATTTT CASSVGQHNQPQHF
many . 14 TRBJ2-5 TRBV2 TGTGCCAGCAGCCTAGGACAGCTCCAAGAGACCCAGTACTTC CASSLGQLQETQYF
many TRBD1 15 TRBJ2-1 TRBV28 TGTGCCAGCAGTTGGACAGGGGGCGCTGGCTATGAGCAGTTCTTC CASSWTGGAGYEQFF
many . 14 TRBJ2-6 TRBV20-1 TGCAGTGCTAGAGTCTCGTCTGGGGCCAACGTCCTGACTTTC CSARVSSGANVLTF
many . 15 TRBJ2-7 TRBV4-1 TGCGCCAGCAGCCAAGGGTCAGGGTCCCGCTACGAGCAGTACTTC CASSQGSGSRYEQYF
. . 14 TRBJ2-7 TRBV12-3/TRBV12-4 TGTGCCAGCAGTTCGCCCATAGACCCATACGAGCAGTACTTC CASSSPIDPYEQYF